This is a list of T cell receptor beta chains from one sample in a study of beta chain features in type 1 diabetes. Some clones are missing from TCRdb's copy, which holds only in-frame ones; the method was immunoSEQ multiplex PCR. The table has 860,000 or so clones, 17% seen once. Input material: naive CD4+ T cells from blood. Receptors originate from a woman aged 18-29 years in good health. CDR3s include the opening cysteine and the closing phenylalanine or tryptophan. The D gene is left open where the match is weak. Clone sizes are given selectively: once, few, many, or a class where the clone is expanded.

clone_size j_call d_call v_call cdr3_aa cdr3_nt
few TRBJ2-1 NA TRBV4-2 CASSQVNGVGYNEQFF TGTGCCAGCAGCCAAGTCAACGGCGTGGGGTACAATGAGCAGTTCTTC
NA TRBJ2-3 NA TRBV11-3 CASSFGGSPDTQYF TGTGCCAGCAGCTTCGGGGGAAGCCCAGATACGCAGTATTTT
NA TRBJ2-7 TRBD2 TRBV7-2 CASSFPAGGPHEQYF TGTGCCAGCAGTTTCCCAGCGGGAGGGCCCCACGAGCAGTACTTC
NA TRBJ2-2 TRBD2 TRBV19 CASSIGGTSGSSGELFF TGTGCCAGTAGTATCGGGGGGACTAGCGGGAGTTCCGGGGAGCTGTTTTTT
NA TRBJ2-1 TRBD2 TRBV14 CASSRLAGDYNEQFF TGTGCCAGCAGCCGACTAGCGGGAGACTACAATGAGCAGTTCTTC
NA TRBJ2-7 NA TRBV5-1 CASSLLVSASYEQYF TGCGCCAGCAGCTTGTTGGTTAGCGCAAGCTACGAGCAGTACTTC
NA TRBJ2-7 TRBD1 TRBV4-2 CASSQDETGGYYEQYF TGTGCCAGCAGCCAAGATGAGACAGGGGGCTACTACGAGCAGTACTTC
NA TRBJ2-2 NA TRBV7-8 CASSLAVASITGELFF TGTGCCAGCAGCTTAGCGGTCGCTAGCATCACCGGGGAGCTGTTTTTT
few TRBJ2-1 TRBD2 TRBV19 CASSMLAGAYTSYNEQFF TGTGCCAGTAGTATGCTAGCGGGAGCTTACACCTCCTACAATGAGCAGTTCTTC
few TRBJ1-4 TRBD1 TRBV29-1 CSVAPPGQTNEKLFF TGCAGCGTTGCCCCTCCGGGACAGACTAATGAAAAACTGTTTTTT
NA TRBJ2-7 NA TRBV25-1 CASFAVNYEQYF TGTGCCAGCTTCGCCGTGAACTACGAGCAGTACTTC
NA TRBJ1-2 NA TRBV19 CASSIGLSYGYTF TGTGCCAGTAGTATCGGGCTGAGCTATGGCTACACCTTC
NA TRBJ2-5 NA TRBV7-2 CASSSFGTGRETQYF TGTGCCAGCAGCTCTTTCGGGACTGGCAGAGAGACCCAGTACTTC
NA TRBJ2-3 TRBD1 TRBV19 CATLSGTGQGGTDTQYF TGTGCCACCCTTTCGGGAACAGGACAGGGAGGAACAGATACGCAGTATTTT